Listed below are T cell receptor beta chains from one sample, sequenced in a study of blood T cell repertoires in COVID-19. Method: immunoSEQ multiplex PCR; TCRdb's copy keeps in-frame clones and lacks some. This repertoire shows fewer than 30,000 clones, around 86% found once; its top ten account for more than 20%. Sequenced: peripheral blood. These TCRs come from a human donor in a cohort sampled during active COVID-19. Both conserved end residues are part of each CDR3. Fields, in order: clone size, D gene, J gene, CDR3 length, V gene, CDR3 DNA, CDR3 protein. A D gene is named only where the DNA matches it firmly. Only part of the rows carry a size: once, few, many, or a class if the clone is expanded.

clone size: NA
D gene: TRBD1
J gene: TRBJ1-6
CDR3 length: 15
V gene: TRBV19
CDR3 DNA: TGTGCCAGTAGAGGACAGGACCGCTATAATTCACCCCTCCACTTT
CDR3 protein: CASRGQDRYNSPLHF

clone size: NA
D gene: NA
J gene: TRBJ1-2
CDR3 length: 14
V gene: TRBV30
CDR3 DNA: TGTGCCTGGAGTGTAGGCGGGGCTAACTATGGCTACACCTTC
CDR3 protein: CAWSVGGANYGYTF

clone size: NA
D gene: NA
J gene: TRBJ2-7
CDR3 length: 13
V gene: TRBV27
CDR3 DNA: TGTGCCAGCTCGCTCCTACCAGGGTCCGAGCAGTACTTC
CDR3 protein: CASSLLPGSEQYF

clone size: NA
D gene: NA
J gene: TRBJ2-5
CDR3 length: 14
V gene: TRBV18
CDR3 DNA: TGTGCCAGCTCGTCGCCGCAACCTCGGGAGACCCAGTACTTC
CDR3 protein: CASSSPQPRETQYF

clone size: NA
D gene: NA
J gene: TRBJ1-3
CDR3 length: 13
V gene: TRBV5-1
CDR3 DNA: TGCGCCAGCAGCCACCCGACAGCAAACACCATATATTTT
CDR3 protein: CASSHPTANTIYF

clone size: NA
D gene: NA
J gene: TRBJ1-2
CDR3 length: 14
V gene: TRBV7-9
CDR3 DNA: TGTGCTTCTTTCCGAGTTGGAGCTAACTATGGCTACACCTTC
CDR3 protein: CASFRVGANYGYTF

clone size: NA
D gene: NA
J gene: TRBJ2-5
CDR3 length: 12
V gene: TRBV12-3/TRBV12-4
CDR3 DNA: TGTGCCAGCAAGAGAAACCAAGAGACCCAGTACTTC
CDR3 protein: CASKRNQETQYF

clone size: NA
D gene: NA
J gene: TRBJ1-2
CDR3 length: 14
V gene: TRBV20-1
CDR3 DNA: TGCAGTGCTAGTACCGAGGGGGGAGGGTATGGCTACACCTTC
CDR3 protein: CSASTEGGGYGYTF

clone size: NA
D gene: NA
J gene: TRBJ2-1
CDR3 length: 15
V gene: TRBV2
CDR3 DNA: TGTGCCAGCAGAGGGACGGCTCTCGGGCGGGGTGAGCAGTTCTTC
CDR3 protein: CASRGTALGRGEQFF

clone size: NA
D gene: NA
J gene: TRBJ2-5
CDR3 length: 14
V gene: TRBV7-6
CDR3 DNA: TGTGCCAGCAGCCCGCGCGATGGGGGGGAGACCCAGTACTTC
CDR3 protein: CASSPRDGGETQYF

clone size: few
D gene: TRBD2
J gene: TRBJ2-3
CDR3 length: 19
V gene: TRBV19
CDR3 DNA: TGTGCCAGTAGTAATCCTCGGGGACTAGCGGGGGTCAGCACAGATACGCAGTATTTT
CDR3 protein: CASSNPRGLAGVSTDTQYF

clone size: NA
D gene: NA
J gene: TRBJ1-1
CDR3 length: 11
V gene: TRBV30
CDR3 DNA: TGTGCCTGGAGTGTACGAGTTGCGGCTTTCTTT
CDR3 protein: CAWSVRVAAFF

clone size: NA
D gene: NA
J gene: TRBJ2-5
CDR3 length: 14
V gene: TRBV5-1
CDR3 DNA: TGCGCCAGCAGCCCAGGAGGGGGCGGGGAGACCCAGTACTTC
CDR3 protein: CASSPGGGGETQYF

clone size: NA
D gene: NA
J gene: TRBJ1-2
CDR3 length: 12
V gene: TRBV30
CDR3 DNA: TGTGCCTGGAGTCGCCAGGGAAGTGGCTACACCTTC
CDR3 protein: CAWSRQGSGYTF

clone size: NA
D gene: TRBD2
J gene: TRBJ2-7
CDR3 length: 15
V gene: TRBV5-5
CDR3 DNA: TGTGCCAGCAACCACGAGGCGGGGGGGGAAGGGGAGCAGTACTTC
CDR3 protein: CASNHEAGGEGEQYF

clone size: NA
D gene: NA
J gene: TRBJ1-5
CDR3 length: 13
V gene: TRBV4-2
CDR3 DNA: TGTGCCAGCAGCCTTTCAGGGAATCAGCCCCAGCATTTT
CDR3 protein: CASSLSGNQPQHF

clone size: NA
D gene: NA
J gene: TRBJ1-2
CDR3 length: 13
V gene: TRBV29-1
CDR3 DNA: TGCAGCGTTGTGGGGAGGGCTGGGCTTAGCTACACCTTC
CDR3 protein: CSVVGRAGLSYTF

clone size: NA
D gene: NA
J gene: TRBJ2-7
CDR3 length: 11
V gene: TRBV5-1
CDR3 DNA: TGCGCCAGCGCCCGACTGGGCGAGCAGTACTTC
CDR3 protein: CASARLGEQYF

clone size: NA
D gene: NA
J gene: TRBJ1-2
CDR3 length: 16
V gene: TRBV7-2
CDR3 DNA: TGTGCCAGCAGCTTATACCTGGGGAGTTCCTTCTATGGCTACACCTTC
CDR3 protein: CASSLYLGSSFYGYTF

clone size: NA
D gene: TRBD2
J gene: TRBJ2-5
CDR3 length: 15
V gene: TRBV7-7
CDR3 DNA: TGTGCCAGCAGCTTAAGTGGACTAGGTTTAGAGACCCAGTACTTC
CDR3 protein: CASSLSGLGLETQYF

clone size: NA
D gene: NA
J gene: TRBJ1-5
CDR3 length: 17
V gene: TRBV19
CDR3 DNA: TGTGCCAGTAAGTACAGGCTGGAAAAGGGTCGCAATCAGCCCCAGCATTTT
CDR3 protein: CASKYRLEKGRNQPQHF

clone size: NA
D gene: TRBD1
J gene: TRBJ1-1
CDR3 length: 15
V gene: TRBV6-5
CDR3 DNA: TGTGCCAGCAGACCCGGGACAGGGATGAACACTGAAGCTTTCTTT
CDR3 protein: CASRPGTGMNTEAFF

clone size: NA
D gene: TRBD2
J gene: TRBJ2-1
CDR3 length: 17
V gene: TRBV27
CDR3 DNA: TGTGCCAGCTCCCCTATGCTAGCGGGGGGGCCGGAGAATGAGCAGTTCTTC
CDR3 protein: CASSPMLAGGPENEQFF

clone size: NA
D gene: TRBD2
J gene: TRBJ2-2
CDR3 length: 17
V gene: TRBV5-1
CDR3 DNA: TGCGCCAGCAGGCCGGGACTAGCGGGGGGCGTAGCCGGGGAGCTGTTTTTT
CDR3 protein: CASRPGLAGGVAGELFF

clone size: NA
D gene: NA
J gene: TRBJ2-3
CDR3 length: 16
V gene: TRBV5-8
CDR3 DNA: TGTGCCAGCAGCCCAGGAAGGGGCCGGGGCACAGATACGCAGTATTTT
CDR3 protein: CASSPGRGRGTDTQYF

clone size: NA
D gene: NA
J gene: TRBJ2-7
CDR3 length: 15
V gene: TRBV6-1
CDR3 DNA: TGTGCCAGCAGTGACAGGGAATCGGCAGGATACGAGCAGTACTTC
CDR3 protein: CASSDRESAGYEQYF

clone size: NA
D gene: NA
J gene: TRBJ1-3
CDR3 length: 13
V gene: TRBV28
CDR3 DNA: TGTGCCAGCAGTTCCGGGGCTGGAAACACCATATATTTT
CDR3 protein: CASSSGAGNTIYF

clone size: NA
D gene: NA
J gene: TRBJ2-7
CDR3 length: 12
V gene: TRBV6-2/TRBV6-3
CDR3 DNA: TGTGCCAGCAGCCACGGGTGGGACGAGCAGTACTTC
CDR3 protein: CASSHGWDEQYF

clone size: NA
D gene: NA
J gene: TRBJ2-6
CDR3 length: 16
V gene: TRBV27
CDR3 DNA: TGTGCCAGCAGTTTATGGGGGGGCGTGGGGGCCAACGTCCTGACTTTC
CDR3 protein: CASSLWGGVGANVLTF

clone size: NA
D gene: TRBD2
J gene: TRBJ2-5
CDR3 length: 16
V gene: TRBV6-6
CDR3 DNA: TGTGCCAGCAGTTATCCCCCTAGCGGGGGGCGAGAGACCCAGTACTTC
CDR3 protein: CASSYPPSGGRETQYF

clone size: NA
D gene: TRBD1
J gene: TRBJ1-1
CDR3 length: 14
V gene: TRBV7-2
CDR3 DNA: TGTGCCAGCAGCTTAACCCCAGGGACAGGTCTTGGCCTTTTT
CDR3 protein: CASSLTPGTGLGLF

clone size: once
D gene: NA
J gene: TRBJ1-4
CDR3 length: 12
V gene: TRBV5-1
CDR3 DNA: TGCGCCAGCAGCCGAGGAAGTGAAAAACTGTTTTTT
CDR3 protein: CASSRGSEKLFF

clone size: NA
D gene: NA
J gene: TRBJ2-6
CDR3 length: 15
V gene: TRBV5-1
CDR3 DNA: TGCGCCAGCAGCTTGGAAGGGGCTGGGGCCAACGTCCTGACTTTC
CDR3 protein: CASSLEGAGANVLTF

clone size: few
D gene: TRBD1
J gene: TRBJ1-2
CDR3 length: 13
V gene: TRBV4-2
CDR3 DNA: TGTGCCAGCACCAGGGGGCAGGCCAATGGCTACACCTTC
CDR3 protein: CASTRGQANGYTF

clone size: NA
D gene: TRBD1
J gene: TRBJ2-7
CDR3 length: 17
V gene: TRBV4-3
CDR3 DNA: TGCGCCAGCAGCCAATCTTCGAGGGGGCGACACTCCTACGAGCAGTACTTC
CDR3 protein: CASSQSSRGRHSYEQYF

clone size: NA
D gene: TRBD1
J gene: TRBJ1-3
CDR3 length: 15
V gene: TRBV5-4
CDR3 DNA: TGTGCCAGCAGCGTACAGGGGGCAGGTGGAAACACCATATATTTT
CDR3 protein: CASSVQGAGGNTIYF

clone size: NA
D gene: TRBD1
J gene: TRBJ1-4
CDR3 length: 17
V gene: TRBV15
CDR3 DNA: TGTGCCACCAGCATCGGGACAGGGGTCTTAACTAATGAAAAACTGTTTTTT
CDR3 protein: CATSIGTGVLTNEKLFF

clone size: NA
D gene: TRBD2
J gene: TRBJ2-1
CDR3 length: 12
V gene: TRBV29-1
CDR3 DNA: TGCAGCGGGACCGGGGGGGCCGGTGAGCAGTTCTTC
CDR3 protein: CSGTGGAGEQFF

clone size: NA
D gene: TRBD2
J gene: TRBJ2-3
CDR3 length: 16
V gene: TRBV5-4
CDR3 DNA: TGTGCCAGCAGCTTGCGGGGACTAGCGGGGGCTTATACGCAGTATTTT
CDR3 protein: CASSLRGLAGAYTQYF

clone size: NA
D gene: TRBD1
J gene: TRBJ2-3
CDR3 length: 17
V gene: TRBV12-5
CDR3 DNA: TGTGCTAGTGGTTTGGCAGGGTGGGATGACAGGGATTATACGCAGTATTTT
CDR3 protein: CASGLAGWDDRDYTQYF

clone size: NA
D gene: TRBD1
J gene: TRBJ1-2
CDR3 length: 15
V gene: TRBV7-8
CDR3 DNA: TGTGCCAGCAGCTTCCTACGGGACAGTTCCTATGGCTACACCTTC
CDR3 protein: CASSFLRDSSYGYTF

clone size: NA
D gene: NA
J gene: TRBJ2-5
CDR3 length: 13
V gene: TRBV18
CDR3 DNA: TGTGCCAGCTCACCAACAGGGTTGGAGACCCAGTACTTC
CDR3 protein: CASSPTGLETQYF

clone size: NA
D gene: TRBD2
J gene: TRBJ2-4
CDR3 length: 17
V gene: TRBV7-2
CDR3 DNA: TGTGCCAGCAGCTTAGCCCGGGGGGGGATAGCCAAAAACATTCAGTACTTC
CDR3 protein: CASSLARGGIAKNIQYF

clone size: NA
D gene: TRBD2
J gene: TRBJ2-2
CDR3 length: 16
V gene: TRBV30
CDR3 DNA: TGTGCCTGGTCCGACGCCCAGCGGGGGAGCACCGGGGAGCTGTTTTTT
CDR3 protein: CAWSDAQRGSTGELFF

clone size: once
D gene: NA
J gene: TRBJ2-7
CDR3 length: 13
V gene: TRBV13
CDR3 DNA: TGTGCCAGCAGCTTAGTCAGAGCGGACGAGCAGTACTTC
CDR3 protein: CASSLVRADEQYF

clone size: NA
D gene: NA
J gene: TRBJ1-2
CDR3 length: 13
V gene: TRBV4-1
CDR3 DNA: TGCGCCAGCAGCTCACAGGGACACTATGGCTACACCTTC
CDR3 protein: CASSSQGHYGYTF

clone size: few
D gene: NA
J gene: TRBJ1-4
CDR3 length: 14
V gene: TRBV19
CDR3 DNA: TGTGCCAGTAGTTTCCGGACACCAAAAGAAAAACTGTTTTTT
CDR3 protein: CASSFRTPKEKLFF

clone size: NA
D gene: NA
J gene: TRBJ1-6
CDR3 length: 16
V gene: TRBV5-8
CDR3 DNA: TGTGCCAGCAGCTTCCATTCTGGGGGGGATGGTTCACCCCTCCACTTT
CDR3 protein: CASSFHSGGDGSPLHF

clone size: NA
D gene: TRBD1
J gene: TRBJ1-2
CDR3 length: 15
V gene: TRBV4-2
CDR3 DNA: TGTGCCAGCAGCCAAGCAGGGACAGAAAGCAATGGCTACACCTTC
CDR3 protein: CASSQAGTESNGYTF

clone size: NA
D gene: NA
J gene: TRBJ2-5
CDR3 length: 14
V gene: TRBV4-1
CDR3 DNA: TGCGCCAGCAGCCAAGATCAGGCTCAAGGGACCCAGTACTTC
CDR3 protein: CASSQDQAQGTQYF

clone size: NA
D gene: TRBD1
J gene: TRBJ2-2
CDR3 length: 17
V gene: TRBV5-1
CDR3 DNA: TGCGCCAGCAGCCCAGTGCCGGGGACAGGGTTAGCCGGGGAGCTGTTTTTT
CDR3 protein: CASSPVPGTGLAGELFF

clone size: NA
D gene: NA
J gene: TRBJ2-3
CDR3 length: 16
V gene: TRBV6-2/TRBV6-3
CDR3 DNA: TGTGCCAGCAGTCGCATCCCCGGGGGACCCACAGATACGCAGTATTTT
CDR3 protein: CASSRIPGGPTDTQYF

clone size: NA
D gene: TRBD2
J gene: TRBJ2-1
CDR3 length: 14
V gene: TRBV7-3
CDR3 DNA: TGTGCCAGCCGAAGCGGGGGATACTACAATGAGCAGTTCTTC
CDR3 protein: CASRSGGYYNEQFF

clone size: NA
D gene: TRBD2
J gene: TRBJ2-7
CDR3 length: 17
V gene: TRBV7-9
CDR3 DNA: TGTGCCAGCAGCAGCGGACTAGCGGGGGGGCCCATCCACGAGCAGTACTTC
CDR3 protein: CASSSGLAGGPIHEQYF

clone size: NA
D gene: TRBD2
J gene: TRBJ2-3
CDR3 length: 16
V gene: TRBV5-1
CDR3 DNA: TGCGCCAGCAGCTCCCAGCGGGGGGCCTCCACAGATACGCAGTATTTT
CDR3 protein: CASSSQRGASTDTQYF

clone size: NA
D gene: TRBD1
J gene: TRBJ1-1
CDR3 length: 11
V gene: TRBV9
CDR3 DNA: TGTGCCAGCAGCGTAGCAGGGGGGGCTTTCTTT
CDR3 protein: CASSVAGGAFF

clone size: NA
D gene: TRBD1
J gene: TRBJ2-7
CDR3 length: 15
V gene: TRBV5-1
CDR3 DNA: TGCGCCAGCAGCACGGGACAGGGGGCCTATTACGAGCAGTACTTC
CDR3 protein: CASSTGQGAYYEQYF

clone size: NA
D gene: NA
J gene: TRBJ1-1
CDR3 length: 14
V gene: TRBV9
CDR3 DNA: TGTGCCAGCAGCCCAGCGCTCCGAAACACTGAAGCTTTCTTT
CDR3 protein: CASSPALRNTEAFF

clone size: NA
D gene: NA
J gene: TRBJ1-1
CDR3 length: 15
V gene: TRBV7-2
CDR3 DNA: TGTGCCAGCAGCTCGTCGACAGGCATGAACACTGAAGCTTTCTTT
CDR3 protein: CASSSSTGMNTEAFF

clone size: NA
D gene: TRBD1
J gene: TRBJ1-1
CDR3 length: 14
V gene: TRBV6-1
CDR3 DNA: TGTGCTTCCCGAAGGGGACAGGGGTTGACTGAAGCTTTCTTT
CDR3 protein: CASRRGQGLTEAFF